This T cell receptor (beta chain) was obtained from a study of OX40 agonist ivuxolimab in advanced cancers. Study summary: Patients in dose escalation had liver, melanoma, kidney or head and neck cancers. The eligibility criteria allowed prior anti-PD-1, anti-PD-L1 or anti-CTLA-4 therapy, and around 38% had some.

Per the germline V gene, CDR1 is LNHDA and CDR2 is SQIVND (reference sequence). The CDR3 runs 17 residues. V was shortened by 5 bases and J by 11 bases, with 27 bases between the two germline ends. Autoimmune disease history or systemic immunosuppression meant exclusion. Using immunoSEQ multiplex PCR, the repertoire was profiled, and TCRdb retains in-frame clones only, with some absent. Of about 46,000 clones listed, 88% are singletons. Points on this clone: The antigen is undetermined.

The study, taken as a whole, reports: People who partly responded at 0.1-3.0 mg/kg had some of the least clonal expansion seen.

This sample comprised CD4+ or CD8+ T cells sorted from blood, obtained in a trial of the OX40 agonist ivuxolimab. The chain uses TRBV19 and TRBJ1-4; unclear D gene. The receptor comes from an adult with an advanced solid tumor such as melanoma, head and neck, liver or kidney cancer. CDR3: CASSASVSSGANLKLFF. The CDR3 bases are TGTGCCAGTAGTGCGTCGGTTTCCAGTGGAGCTAATTTGAAACTGTTTTTT.